This T cell receptor (beta chain) was sequenced during a study of CD8+CD57+ T cells in acquired aplastic anemia. Study background: The study obtained an average of around 3.1 ug of DNA from sorted CD4+ and CD8+ cells. Study outcomes and limitations: More than 25 was the count of CD8+ CDR3 sequences that patients shared with controls. Controls and patients did not differ significantly in CD8+ Simpson's diversity.

V lost 4 bases and J lost 0, with 9 bases in between. The CDR3 spans 14 residues. In germline, CDR1 is LNHDA, CDR2 SQIVND (reference sequence). With respect to this clonotype: Its antigen is undetermined.

Sequencing was done on patients that had shown CD8+CD57+ cell expansion by flow cytometry. Every patient had severe acquired aplastic anemia. Genomic DNA, serving as template, underwent TCR beta VDJ and CDR3 profiling. TCRdb reanalysed the reads using MiXCR and keeps one entry per CDR3 protein. Of hundreds of thousands of distinct CDR3 sequences listed, about a third are singletons. Sequenced input: sorted CD4+, CD8+, or CD8+CD57+ T cells (not recorded which) from PBMCs. The sequence was obtained from a human donor with aplastic anemia. The chain has TRBV19 and TRBJ1-2; a weak D match, TRBD1 (6 bases). CDR3 amino acids: CASSRTVPNYGYTF. The DNA for the CDR3 is TGTGCCAGTAGTAGGACAGTGCCTAACTATGGCTACACCTTC.